This T cell receptor (beta chain) was profiled in a study of identical twins. General study findings and limits: For out-of-frame beta sequences, excess twin sharing was weaker. Invariant T cells like MAIT and iNKT could partly confound the zero-insertion analyses. Within twin pairs, the out-of-frame alpha sequences they shared showed excess low generation probability.

V lost 0 bases and J 3 bases, leaving 11 bases between the germline ends. The CDR3 spans 14 residues. Looked up from germline, CDR1 is DFQATT and CDR2 is SNEGSKA (reference sequence). Ten or more counts support this clonotype. Its antigen is not known. Each CDR3 protein is one row after TCRdb ran MiXCR on the 5' RACE reads. Here the sample spans roughly 230,000 distinct CDR3 sequences, around 8% being singletons. These data were likewise used in another study, on yellow fever vaccine responses in identical twins.

The specimen was CD8+ T cells sorted from blood. The chain carries TRBV20-1 and TRBJ1-2; D uncertain. This sequence originates from a woman in her late teens or twenties in good health. Here the CDR3 DNA reads TGCAGTGCTAGAGATCGCTACGGATACTATGGCTACACCTTC. Protein product: CSARDRYGYYGYTF.